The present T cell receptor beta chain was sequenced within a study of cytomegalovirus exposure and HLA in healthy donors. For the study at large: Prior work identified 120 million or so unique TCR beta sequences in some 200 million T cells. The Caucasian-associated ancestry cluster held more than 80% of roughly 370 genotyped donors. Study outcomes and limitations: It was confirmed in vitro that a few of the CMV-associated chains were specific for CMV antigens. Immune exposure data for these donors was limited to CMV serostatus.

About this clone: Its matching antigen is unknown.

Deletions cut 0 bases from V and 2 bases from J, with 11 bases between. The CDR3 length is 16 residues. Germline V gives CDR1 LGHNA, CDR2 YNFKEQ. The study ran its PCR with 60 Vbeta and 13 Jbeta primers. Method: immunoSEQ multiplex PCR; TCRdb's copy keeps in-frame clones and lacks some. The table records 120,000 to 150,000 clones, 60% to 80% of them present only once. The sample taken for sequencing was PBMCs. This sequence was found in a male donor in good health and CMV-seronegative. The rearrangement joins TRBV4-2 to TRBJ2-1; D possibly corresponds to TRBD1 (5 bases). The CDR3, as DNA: TGTGCCAGCAGCCAAGAGACCAGGACAACCTACAATGAGCAGTTCTTC. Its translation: CASSQETRTTYNEQFF.